The source of this T cell receptor (beta chain) is a study of blood T cell repertoires in COVID-19 (dated by TCRdb to the early 2020s). Regarding the research as a whole: The collaborator samples originated in the United States, Italy and Spain and spanned the acute and convalescent phases of COVID-19. Deeply sampled blood TCRbeta repertoires from subjects exposed to, actively infected with, or recovered from COVID-19 were included in the dataset. HLA class I and class II types, where available, came from metadata supplied by the sample provider rather than from assay-based typing. Samples came from the ongoing ImmuneRACE study (first 160 participants) plus 1,254 subjects from 6 global collaborators. The repertoires were made available in a free public database intended to serve as a resource for research on the immune response to SARS-CoV-2. The sample metadata nearly always contained a de-identified subject ID, COVID-19 status, age in years and sex. The prospective study material was composed of cDNA or gDNA derived from T cells, B-cell-depleted T cells, or PBMCs.

The immunoSEQ Assay, a bias-controlled multiplex PCR, was used to amplify TCRbeta CDR3 regions from genomic DNA. Per the authors' processing: Within the assay, amplification of reference gene primers was used to estimate how many nucleated cells each sample contained. To quantify the absolute abundance of each unique TCRbeta CDR3 rearrangement, sequence reads were collapsed and filtered. For each sample, productive Simpson clonality was calculated by taking the square root of Simpson's diversity index across productive rearrangements. TCRdb re-hosts the immuneACCESS table, in-frame sequences only. Its copies lack some clones; in the studies checked, an unresolved V gene accounts for under half of them, and the cause for the rest is not known. V and J calls and clone size come straight from that table; D and trimming were deduced from the DNA. For this sample there are some 140,000 clones; approximately 88% appear just once. Jointly, the top ten make up about 17% of the sample.

Collaborating institutions collected whole blood in K2EDTA tubes following their own protocols. For TCRbeta analysis, collaborators shipped samples in one of three forms: frozen whole blood, isolated PBMCs, or DNA extracted from either of those sample types. On the study overall, not on this receptor specifically: The quantity of clinical and demographic metadata differed by source and by participant and was supplied without curation.

Comment on this clone: Its antigen specificity is not known. The record has no base qualities; no much larger clone is one base away. Distinct nucleotide sequences in the sample also encode this CDR3.

The germline V gene encodes CDR1 SGHTA and CDR2 FQGNSA. V is shortened by 5 bases, J by 2 bases, and the region joining them spans 9 bases. The CDR3 has 14 amino acids, counting the end cysteine and phenylalanine. The retained sequence is limited to the CDR3, 42 bases, with the frame set at the first base. The receptor's source is an elderly woman with acute or convalescent COVID-19. Recombination linked TRBV7-2 to TRBJ2-2; the D gene is perhaps TRBD1, on 5 matching bases. Sequencing used peripheral blood. The nucleotide sequence reads as follows: TGTGCCAGCAGCCCTCAGGGAAACACCGGGGAGCTGTTTTTT. Translated, this gives CASSPQGNTGELFF. Here the CDR3 is joined to the reference TRBV7-2 and TRBJ2-2 genes, and the full variable domain is: GAGVSQSPSNKVTEKGKDVELRCDPISGHTALYWYRQSLGQGLEFLIYFQGNSAPDKSGLPSDRFSAERTGGSVSTLTIQRTQQEDSAVYLCASSPQGNTGELFFGEGSRLTVL.